A single sample gave rise to the 21 T cell receptor beta chains below, sequenced in a study of Graves' ophthalmopathy and Graves' hyperthyroidism. The authors amplified TCR beta CDR3 regions, and they did so from RNA transcripts for repertoire sequencing. After a first-round RT-PCR with HTBI primers, a second-round multiplex PCR was run. TCRdb reprocessed the multiplex PCR reads with MiXCR, giving one entry per CDR3 protein. Of 500,000 to 600,000 distinct CDR3 sequences listed, about two fifths are singletons. The sample taken for sequencing was peripheral blood or thyroid tissue (not recorded which). Receptors were obtained from an adult man with Graves' hyperthyroidism.

This clonotype was recorded many times. The chain links TRBV15 to TRBJ1-1; 10 bases agree with TRBD1. Germline V gene sequence: CDR1 LNHNV, CDR2 YYDKDF (reference sequence). V lost 1 base, J lost 4 bases, and 12 bases stayed unmatched. This CDR3 has 18 amino acids. The CDR3 sequence is CATSRAIKDRGSSTEAFF. The CDR3 bases are TGTGCCACCAGCAGAGCAATAAAGGACAGGGGGTCGAGCACTGAAGCTTTCTTT.

The rearrangement uses TRBV25-1 and TRBJ1-1; 9 bases are shared with TRBD1. CDR3 length equals 15 residues. The germline gives CDR1 MGHDK, CDR2 SYGVNS. The V and J ends lost 5 bases and 1 base, in that order; junction bases with no gene match: 5. The CDR3 bases are TGTGCCAGCAGTTCCCGGGACAGGGCGAACACTGAAGCTTTCTTT. Its protein is CASSSRDRANTEAFF.

This clonotype was recorded a few times. The J gene is TRBJ2-7, the V gene TRBV30; TRBD1 agrees at 8 bases. From germline, CDR1 is GTSNPN and CDR2 SVGIG (reference sequence). This CDR3 comprises 14 residues. The trim removed 4 bases at V and 5 bases at J, leaving 10 bases unmatched. Here the CDR3 reads CAWKSPTGVNEQYF. The CDR3 DNA sequence: TGTGCCTGGAAATCCCCGACAGGGGTGAACGAGCAGTACTTC.

This clonotype has a count of ten or more. The chain is built from TRBV7-9 and TRBJ1-1, with D hard to call. The germline V and J ends were trimmed by 4 bases and 10 bases, with 16 bases remaining between them. CDR1 SEHNR and CDR2 FQNEAQ come from the germline V gene (reference sequence). This CDR3 spans 13 amino acids. As DNA, the CDR3 is TGTGCCAGCAGCTCGGACGGGGTGGGGATAGCTTTCTTT. This encodes CASSSDGVGIAFF.

About this clonotype itself: This may arise from a read error, as a much more abundant clone is one base away. This chain's CDR3 is CASRRGGDDKLFF. Here the CDR3 DNA reads TGTGCCAGCAGGCGAGGGGGTGATGATAAACTGTTTTTT. The gene calls are TRBV6-1 and TRBJ1-4, with D possibly TRBD1 on 6 matching bases. The length of the CDR3 is 13 residues. In germline, CDR1 is MNHNS, CDR2 SASEGT.

The chain uses TRBV2 and TRBJ1-1; no clear D. V was pared by 4 bases and J by 4 bases, with 13 bases between. The CDR3 length is 14 residues. Germline V gives CDR1 SNHLY, CDR2 FYNNEI. The CDR3 loop is CASSGPPVSTEAFF. Written as DNA, the CDR3 is TGTGCCAGCAGTGGACCCCCCGTGAGCACTGAAGCTTTCTTT.

The chain has TRBV10-3 and TRBJ2-7, with 10 bases aligning to TRBD2. The J call may not be correct, given that the DNA end is closer to TRBJ2-1. This CDR3 contains 17 residues. Germline CDR1 ENHRY, CDR2 SYGVKD. In DNA, the CDR3 is TGTGCCATCAGTGAGTCGGTAGGGACTAGCGACTACAATGAGCAGTTCTTC. This gives the protein CAISESVGTSDYNEQFF.

This clonotype was recorded many times. The J gene is TRBJ1-1, the V gene TRBV20-1; D call uncertain. Germline CDR1 DFQATT, CDR2 SNEGSKA (reference sequence). The CDR3 consists of 13 residues. The V gene lost 1 base and the J gene lost 5 bases, with 11 bases spanning the gap. The CDR3 DNA reads TGCAGTGCTAGAGTCTCCCCGATGACTGAAGCTTTCTTT. This encodes CSARVSPMTEAFF.

This clonotype was counted many times. The CDR3 nucleotides are TGTGCCATCAGTGTGGTCCCGGGACAGGGCTCCTACGAGCAGTACTTC. The encoded protein is CAISVVPGQGSYEQYF. The chain couples TRBV10-3 to TRBJ2-7; TRBD1 agrees at 9 bases. CDR1 is ENHRY and CDR2 is SYGVKD in the germline V gene. The ends lost 4 bases at V and 0 bases at J; junction bases unmatched: 7. The CDR3 contains 16 residues.

This clonotype was seen ten or more times. The CDR3 DNA is TGTGCCAGTAGTACCGATAGGGGGCTTAACACTGAAGCTTTCTTT. Translating it yields CASSTDRGLNTEAFF. V usage is TRBV19 and J usage is TRBJ1-1; 7 nucleotides agree with TRBD1. CDR1 and CDR2 (germline): LNHDA, SQIVND (reference sequence). The trim removed 4 bases at V and 2 bases at J, leaving 7 bases unmatched. The length of the CDR3 is 15 residues.

This clonotype appeared a few times. The rearrangement joins TRBV10-3 to TRBJ2-7, with D tentatively TRBD2 (6 bases). Trimming removed 3 bases from V and 7 bases from J, with 16 bases in between. The CDR3 is 14 amino acids. Germline V CDR1 and CDR2: ENHRY, SYGVKD. The CDR3 region is CAISDSGGAEEQYF. The DNA of the CDR3 is TGTGCCATCAGTGACTCCGGGGGTGCCGAGGAGCAGTACTTC.

This clonotype was seen a single time. The rearrangement joins TRBV12-3 or TRBV12-4 to TRBJ1-6; TRBD1 aligns across 9 bases. The CDR3 runs 14 residues. The V segment lost 7 bases and the J segment 8 bases; nucleotides outside the gene matches: 6. CDR3 amino acids: CASNIQGADSPLHF. The CDR3 coding sequence is TGTGCCAGCAATATACAGGGGGCTGATTCACCCCTCCACTTT.

The chain combines TRBV29-1 with TRBJ1-2; 7 bases are a match to TRBD1. CDR3 length: 15 residues. V was clipped by 0 bases and J by 2 bases; unmatched bases: 6. Germline loops: CDR1 SQVTM, CDR2 ANQGSEA. The CDR3 region has the DNA TGCAGCGTTGAAGAAGGGCAGGGGGTAAACTATGGCTACACCTTC. Residues: CSVEEGQGVNYGYTF.

This clonotype was observed many times. V is TRBV6-5 and J is TRBJ1-2, with 7 nucleotides matching TRBD1. V dropped 6 bases and J dropped 4; count of bases not matched to a gene: 8. Germline loops: CDR1 MNHEY, CDR2 SVGAGI. The CDR3 is 14 amino acids. CDR3 DNA: TGTGCCAGCAGCGAAGACAGGGTTGGCTATGGCTACACCTTC. It codes for CASSEDRVGYGYTF.

This clonotype was seen ten or more times. This chain connects TRBV9 to TRBJ1-2; 10 bases line up with TRBD1. Germline-derived CDR1 and CDR2 are SGDLS and YYNGEE. The CDR3 is 15 residues long. The trim removed 2 bases at V and 2 bases at J, leaving 3 bases unmatched. CDR3 region: CASSVGTGENYGYTF. CDR3 DNA: TGTGCCAGCAGCGTGGGGACAGGGGAGAACTATGGCTACACCTTC.

The chain uses TRBV13 and TRBJ2-2; no firm D call. Germline V gene sequence: CDR1 PRHDT, CDR2 FYEKMQ (reference sequence). V was trimmed by 5 bases and J by 8 bases, leaving 12 bases between them. The CDR3 loop spans 13 amino acids. The CDR3 spells CASSNSRAGELFF. For the CDR3, the DNA is TGTGCCAGCAGCAACTCTCGGGCAGGGGAGCTGTTTTTT.

V is TRBV10-3 and J is TRBJ2-5, with TRBD1 identical over 11 bases. Germline V CDR1 and CDR2: ENHRY, SYGVKD. Trimming cost V 5 bases and J 11 bases; bases outside gene matches: 13. CDR3 size: 15 residues. The CDR3, as DNA: TGTGCCATCAGTTCCCGGACAGGGGGCGAAGGTACGCAGTACTTC. This translates into CAISSRTGGEGTQYF.

This clonotype was seen more than once but under ten times. The rearrangement links TRBV3-1 to TRBJ2-7; 9 nucleotides agree with TRBD2. V lost 0 bases to trimming and J lost 5 bases; unmatched junction nucleotides: 17. The germline CDR1 and CDR2 sequences are LGHDT and YNNKEL (reference sequence). The CDR3 runs 19 residues. CDR3 sequence: CASSQDRPGRSGSFHEQYF. The CDR3 DNA follows: TGTGCCAGCAGCCAAGACCGACCTGGACGTAGCGGGAGTTTCCACGAGCAGTACTTC.

This clonotype was seen repeatedly, ten times or more. This rearrangement joins TRBV25-1 to TRBJ1-1; no clear D gene. V lost 1 base and J 4 bases, leaving 10 bases between the germline ends. CDR1 is MGHDK, CDR2 SYGVNS, per germline. The CDR3 contains 14 residues. The CDR3 here is CASSESGSGTEAFF. Written as DNA, the CDR3 is TGTGCCAGCAGTGAATCAGGTAGTGGCACTGAAGCTTTCTTT.

This clonotype was picked up many times. This sequence joins TRBV20-1 and TRBJ1-1; a possible D gene is TRBD1 (5 bases). Per germline, CDR1 DFQATT and CDR2 SNEGSKA (reference sequence). There are 14 residues in the CDR3. The V end lost 6 bases, the J end lost 0 bases, and 14 bases lay between the germline ends. CDR3 sequence (DNA): TGCAGTGCCCAACGGGACGGTGTGAACACTGAAGCTTTCTTT. It is translated as CSAQRDGVNTEAFF.

This clonotype was observed many times. The chain has TRBV6-5 and TRBJ1-1; 7 bases fit TRBD1. V dropped 5 bases and J dropped 3; count of bases not matched to a gene: 6. Germline loops: CDR1 MNHEY, CDR2 SVGAGI. The CDR3 sequence is 14 residues long. The CDR3 sequence: CASSRRGLDTEAFF. DNA for the CDR3: TGTGCCAGCAGTCGGAGGGGGCTTGACACTGAAGCTTTCTTT.